The clone carrying this T cell receptor (beta chain) was observed at least ten times. Its antigen is not known. V lost 1 base, J lost 2 bases, and 14 bases lay in between. CDR3 length: 16 amino acids. Germline CDR1 reads LGHNA; CDR2 reads YNFKEQ. This entry comes from a study of T-cell reconstitution after alpha-beta-depleted transplantation in children. Whole-study findings and limits: Surviving recipient T cells and thymic progenitors produced the high day-60 TCRbeta diversity seen in some patients. Where alpha-beta T cells came from about two months after transplant was reportedly several hundred expanded graft clones. When one year had passed after transplant, most T-cell counts and diversity came from newly produced T cells.

Researchers prepared the TCRbeta library using unique molecular identifiers, the study reports. Each CDR3 protein gets one entry after TCRdb re-called the PCR reads with MiXCR. The profile shows approximately 500,000 distinct CDR3 sequences, over 9.5% of them singletons. Sequencing was performed on PBMCs, taken before TCRalphabeta/CD19-depleted stem cell transplant. J is TRBJ2-5 and V is TRBV4-2; TRBD1 might be the D (7 bases). The receptor was derived from a child between 2 and 9 years old with inherited bone marrow failure, due to receive a stem cell transplant. The CDR3 loop is CASSQGAGGQQETQYF. CDR3 DNA sequence: TGTGCCAGCAGCCAAGGGGCCGGGGGACAGCAAGAGACCCAGTACTTC.